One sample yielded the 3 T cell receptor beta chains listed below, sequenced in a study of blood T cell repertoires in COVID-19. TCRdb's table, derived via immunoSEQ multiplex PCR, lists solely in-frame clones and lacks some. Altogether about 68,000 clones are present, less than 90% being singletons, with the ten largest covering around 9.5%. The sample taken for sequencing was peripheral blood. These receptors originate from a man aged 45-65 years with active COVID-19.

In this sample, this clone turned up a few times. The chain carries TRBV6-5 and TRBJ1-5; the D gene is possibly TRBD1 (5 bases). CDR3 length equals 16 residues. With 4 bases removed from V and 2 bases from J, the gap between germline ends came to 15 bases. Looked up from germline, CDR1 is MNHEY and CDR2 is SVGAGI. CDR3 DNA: TGTGCCAGCAGTTTAATTCCTCCACAGGGCAATCAGCCCCAGCATTTT. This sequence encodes CASSLIPPQGNQPQHF.

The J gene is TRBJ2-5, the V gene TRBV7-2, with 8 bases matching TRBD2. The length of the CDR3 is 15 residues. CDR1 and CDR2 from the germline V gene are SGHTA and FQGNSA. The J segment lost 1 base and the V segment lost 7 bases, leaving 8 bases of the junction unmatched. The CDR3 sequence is CASTAGLVPQETQYF. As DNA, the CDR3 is TGTGCCAGCACCGCGGGACTAGTACCCCAAGAGACCCAGTACTTC. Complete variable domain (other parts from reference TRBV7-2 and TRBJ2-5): GAGVSQSPSNKVTEKGKDVELRCDPISGHTALYWYRQSLGQGLEFLIYFQGNSAPDKSGLPSDRFSAERTGGSVSTLTIQRTQQEDSAVYLCASTAGLVPQETQYFGPGTRLLVL.

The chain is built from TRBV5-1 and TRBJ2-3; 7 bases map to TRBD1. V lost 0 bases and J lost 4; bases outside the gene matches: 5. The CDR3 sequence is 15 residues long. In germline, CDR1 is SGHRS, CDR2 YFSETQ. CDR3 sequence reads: CASSLGRTGADTQYF. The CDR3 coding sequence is TGCGCCAGCAGCTTGGGGAGGACAGGAGCAGATACGCAGTATTTT.